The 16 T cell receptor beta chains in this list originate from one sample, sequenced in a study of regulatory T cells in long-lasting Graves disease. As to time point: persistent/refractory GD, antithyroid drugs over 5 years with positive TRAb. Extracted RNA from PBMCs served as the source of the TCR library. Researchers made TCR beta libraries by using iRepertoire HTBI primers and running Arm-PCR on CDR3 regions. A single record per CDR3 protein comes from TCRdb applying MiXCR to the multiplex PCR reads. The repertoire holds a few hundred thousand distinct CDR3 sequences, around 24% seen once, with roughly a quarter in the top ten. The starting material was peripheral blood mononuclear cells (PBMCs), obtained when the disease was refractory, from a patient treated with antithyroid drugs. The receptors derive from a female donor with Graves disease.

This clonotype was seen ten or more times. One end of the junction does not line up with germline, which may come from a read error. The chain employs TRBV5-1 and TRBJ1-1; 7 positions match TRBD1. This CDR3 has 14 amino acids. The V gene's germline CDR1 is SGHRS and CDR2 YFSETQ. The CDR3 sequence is CASSQGQTNTEAFF. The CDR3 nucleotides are TGTGCCAGCAGCCAGGGACAGACGAACACTGAAGCTTTCTTT.

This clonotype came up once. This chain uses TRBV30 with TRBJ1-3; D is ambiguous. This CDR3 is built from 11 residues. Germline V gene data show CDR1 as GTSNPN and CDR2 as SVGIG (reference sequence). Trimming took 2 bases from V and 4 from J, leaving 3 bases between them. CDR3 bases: TGTGCCTGGAGTCCCGGAAACACCATATATTTT. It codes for CAWSPGNTIYF.

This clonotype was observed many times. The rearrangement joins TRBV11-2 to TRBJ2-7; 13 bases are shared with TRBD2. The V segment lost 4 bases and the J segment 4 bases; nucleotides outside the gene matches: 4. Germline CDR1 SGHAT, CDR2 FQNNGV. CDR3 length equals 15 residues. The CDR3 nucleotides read TGTGCCAGCAGCTCGATGACTAGCGGGAGGTACGAGCAGTACTTC. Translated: CASSSMTSGRYEQYF.

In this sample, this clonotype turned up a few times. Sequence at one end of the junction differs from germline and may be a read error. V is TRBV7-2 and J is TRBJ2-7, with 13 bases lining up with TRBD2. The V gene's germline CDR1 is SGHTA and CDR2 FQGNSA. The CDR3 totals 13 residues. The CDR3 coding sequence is TGTGCCAGCAGCTTAGGGGGACTAGCGGGAACAAACTTC. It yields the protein CASSLGGLAGTNF.

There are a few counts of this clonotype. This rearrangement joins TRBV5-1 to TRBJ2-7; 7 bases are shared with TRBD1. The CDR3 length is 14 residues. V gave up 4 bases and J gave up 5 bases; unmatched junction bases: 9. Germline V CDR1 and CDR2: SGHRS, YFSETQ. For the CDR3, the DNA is TGCGCCAGCAGCCTAGGGGGCGAGCGGAACGAGCAGTACTTC. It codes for CASSLGGERNEQYF.

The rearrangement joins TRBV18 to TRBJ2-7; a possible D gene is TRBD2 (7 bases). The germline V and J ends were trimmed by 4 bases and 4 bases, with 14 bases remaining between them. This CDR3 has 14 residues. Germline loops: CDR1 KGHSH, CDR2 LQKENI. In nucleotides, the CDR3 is TGTGCCAGCTCACGGATAGGGAGGGGGTACGAGCAGTACTTC. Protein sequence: CASSRIGRGYEQYF.

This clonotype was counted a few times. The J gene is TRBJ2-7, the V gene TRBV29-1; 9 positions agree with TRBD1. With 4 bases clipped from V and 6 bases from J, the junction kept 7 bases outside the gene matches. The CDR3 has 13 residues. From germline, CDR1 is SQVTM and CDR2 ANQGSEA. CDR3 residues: CSVGDRDPSEQYF. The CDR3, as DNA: TGCAGCGTTGGGGACAGGGATCCCTCCGAGCAGTACTTC.

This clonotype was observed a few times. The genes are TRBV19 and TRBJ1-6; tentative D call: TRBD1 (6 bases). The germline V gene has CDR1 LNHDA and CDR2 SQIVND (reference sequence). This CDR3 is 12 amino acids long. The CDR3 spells CATQTGNSPLHF. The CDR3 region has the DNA TGTGCTACCCAAACAGGGAATTCACCCCTCCACTTT.

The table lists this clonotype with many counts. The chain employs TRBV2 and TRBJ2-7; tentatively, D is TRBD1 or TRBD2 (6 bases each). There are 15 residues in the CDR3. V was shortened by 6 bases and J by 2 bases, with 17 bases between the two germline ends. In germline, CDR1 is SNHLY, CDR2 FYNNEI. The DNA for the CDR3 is TGTGCCAGCAGAGAGATGGGCGGGACAACCTACGAGCAGTACTTC. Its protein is CASREMGGTTYEQYF.

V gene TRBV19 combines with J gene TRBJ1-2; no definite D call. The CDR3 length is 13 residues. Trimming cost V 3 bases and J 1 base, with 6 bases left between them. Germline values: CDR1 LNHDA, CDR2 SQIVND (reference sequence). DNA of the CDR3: TGTGCCAGTAGTATCAAGAGTAACTATGGCTACACCTTC. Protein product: CASSIKSNYGYTF.

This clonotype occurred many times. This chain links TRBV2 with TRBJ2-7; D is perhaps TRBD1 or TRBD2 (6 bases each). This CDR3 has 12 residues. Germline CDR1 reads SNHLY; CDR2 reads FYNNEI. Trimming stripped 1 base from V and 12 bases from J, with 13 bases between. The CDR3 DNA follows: TGTGCCAGCAGTGAAGAATCACGGGGGCGGTACTTC. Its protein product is CASSEESRGRYF.

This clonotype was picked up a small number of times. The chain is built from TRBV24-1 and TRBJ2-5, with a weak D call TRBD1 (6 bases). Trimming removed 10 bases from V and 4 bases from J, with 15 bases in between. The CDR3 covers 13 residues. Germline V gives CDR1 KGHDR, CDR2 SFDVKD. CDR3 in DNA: TGTGCCACAGCCGCTGGGGGCAGAGAGACCCAGTACTTC. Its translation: CATAAGGRETQYF.

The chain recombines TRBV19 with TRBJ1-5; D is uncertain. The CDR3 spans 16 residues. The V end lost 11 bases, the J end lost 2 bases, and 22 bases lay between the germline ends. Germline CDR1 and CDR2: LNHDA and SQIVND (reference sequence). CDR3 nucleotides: TGTGCCTCAACGGGTCTCTTTGGGGTGGGCAATCAGCCCCAGCATTTT. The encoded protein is CASTGLFGVGNQPQHF.

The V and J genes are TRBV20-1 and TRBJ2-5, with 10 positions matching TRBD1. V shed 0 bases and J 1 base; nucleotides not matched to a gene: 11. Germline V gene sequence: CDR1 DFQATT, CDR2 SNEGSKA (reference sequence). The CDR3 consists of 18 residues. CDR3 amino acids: CSARDPLDRGRFQETQYF. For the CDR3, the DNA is TGCAGTGCTAGAGATCCCCTCGACAGGGGGCGATTCCAAGAGACCCAGTACTTC.

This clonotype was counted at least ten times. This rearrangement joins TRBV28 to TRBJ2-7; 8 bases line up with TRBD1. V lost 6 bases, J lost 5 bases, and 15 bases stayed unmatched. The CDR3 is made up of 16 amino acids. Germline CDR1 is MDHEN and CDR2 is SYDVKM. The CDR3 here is CASSSIERQGTNEQYF. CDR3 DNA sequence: TGTGCCAGCAGCTCGATCGAGAGACAGGGGACGAACGAGCAGTACTTC.

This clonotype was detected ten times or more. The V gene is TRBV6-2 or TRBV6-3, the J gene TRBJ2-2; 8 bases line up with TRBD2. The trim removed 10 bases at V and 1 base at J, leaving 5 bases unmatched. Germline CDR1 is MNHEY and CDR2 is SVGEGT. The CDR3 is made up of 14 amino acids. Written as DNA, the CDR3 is TGTGCCACCCGAGCGGGAGTGAACACCGGGGAGCTGTTTTTT. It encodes CATRAGVNTGELFF.